This passage covers 17 T cell receptor beta chains from one sample sequenced in a study of blood T cell repertoires in COVID-19. Assay used: immunoSEQ multiplex PCR; TCRdb lists only in-frame clones, some missing. The repertoire holds about 260,000 clones, with around 90% as singletons. The material sequenced was peripheral blood. The receptors here all came from a woman in her 40s with acute or convalescent COVID-19.

This clone has a single count. The genes are TRBV12-5 and TRBJ1-2, with TRBD1 identical over 8 bases. Germline CDR1 reads LGHNT; CDR2 reads FRNRAP. V shed 7 bases, J shed 4 bases, and the junction held 5 bases outside the gene matches. The CDR3 has 13 amino acids. The CDR3 spells CASDFGTGYGYTF. The CDR3 nucleotides read TGTGCTAGTGATTTTGGGACAGGCTATGGCTACACCTTC.

CDR3 nucleotides: TGTGCCAGCAGTTACGAGGGGGGGACCCCCACAGATACGCAGTATTTT. This gives the protein CASSYEGGTPTDTQYF. V and J are TRBV6-5 and TRBJ2-3; a weak D match, TRBD2 (7 bases). Trimming removed 2 bases from V and 2 bases from J, with 14 bases in between. Per germline, CDR1 MNHEY and CDR2 SVGAGI. The CDR3 runs to 16 residues.

The chain recombines TRBV5-5 with TRBJ2-1, with TRBD2 matching over 12 bases. Looked up from germline, CDR1 is SGHKS and CDR2 is YYEKEE (reference sequence). The V and J ends lost 1 base and 10 bases, in that order; junction bases with no gene match: 6. The CDR3 covers 15 residues. The CDR3 sequence is CASSLRLAGVREQFF. The CDR3 DNA reads as TGTGCCAGCAGCTTGAGACTAGCGGGGGTTCGAGAGCAGTTCTTC.

The chain carries TRBV5-1 and TRBJ2-5; maybe TRBD2 (5 bases). Trimming removed 1 base from V and 3 bases from J, with 10 bases in between. This CDR3 is built from 14 residues. From germline, CDR1 is SGHRS and CDR2 YFSETQ. CDR3 sequence (DNA): TGCGCCAGCAGCTTGACTAGTACTGAAGAGACCCAGTACTTC. Amino acids: CASSLTSTEETQYF.

This chain connects TRBV25-1 to TRBJ1-2, with D perhaps matching TRBD1 (5 bases). Germline-derived CDR1 and CDR2 are MGHDK and SYGVNS. The CDR3 sequence is 13 residues long. Trimming took 1 base from V and 6 from J, leaving 9 bases between them. CDR3 sequence reads: CASSEWGGDGYTF. CDR3 sequence (DNA): TGTGCCAGCAGTGAATGGGGGGGGGATGGCTACACCTTC.

The chain recombines TRBV19 with TRBJ1-1, with 9 nucleotides matching TRBD1. J lost 5 bases, V lost 5 bases, and 3 bases had no gene match. Germline V gives CDR1 LNHDA, CDR2 SQIVND (reference sequence). The CDR3 covers 13 residues. For the CDR3, the DNA is TGTGCCAGTAGTTTACAGGGGGCGACTGAAGCTTTCTTT. The encoded protein is CASSLQGATEAFF.

This sequence joins TRBV5-1 and TRBJ1-2; weak D call: TRBD1 (5 bases). CDR3 length: 12 amino acids. V lost 5 bases, J lost 4 bases, and 9 bases lay in between. Germline assignment: CDR1 SGHRS and CDR2 YFSETQ. CDR3 protein: CASRRDSYGYTF. In DNA, the CDR3 is TGCGCCAGCAGAAGAGACAGCTATGGCTACACCTTC.

V gene TRBV5-1 combines with J gene TRBJ2-1; D may be TRBD1 (6 bases). The germline CDR1 and CDR2 sequences are SGHRS and YFSETQ. The V end lost 5 bases, the J end lost 0 bases, and 15 bases lay between the germline ends. There are 16 residues in the CDR3. The chain's CDR3 is CASSYRALLSYNEQFF. In DNA, the CDR3 is TGCGCCAGCAGTTACAGGGCTCTCCTCTCCTACAATGAGCAGTTCTTC. The whole variable domain, filled in from reference TRBV5-1 and TRBJ2-1, reads KAGVTQTPRYLIKTRGQQVTLSCSPISGHRSVSWYQQTPGQGLQFLFEYFSETQRNKGNFPGRFSGRQFSNSRSEMNVSTLELGDSALYLCASSYRALLSYNEQFFGPGTRLTVL.

This clone was seen more than once but under ten times. The V gene is TRBV4-1, the J gene TRBJ2-2, with 10 bases lining up with TRBD1. CDR1 is MGHRA and CDR2 is YSYEKL in the germline V gene. V lost 4 bases to trimming and J lost 7 bases; unmatched junction nucleotides: 6. The CDR3 totals 15 residues. DNA for the CDR3: TGCGCCAGCAGCCCAAGACAGGGGGCTGGCGGGGAGCTGTTTTTT. Encoded protein: CASSPRQGAGGELFF.

The CDR3 spells CASTTEGQSTYGYTF. DNA of the CDR3: TGTGCCAGTACCACTGAGGGACAGTCAACCTATGGCTACACCTTC. This sequence joins TRBV19 and TRBJ1-2; TRBD1 aligns across 7 bases. V lost 7 bases and J lost 4; bases outside the gene matches: 12. The CDR3 has 15 amino acids. In germline, CDR1 is LNHDA, CDR2 SQIVND (reference sequence).

This chain uses TRBV6-4 with TRBJ1-1, with D hard to call. Trimming stripped 5 bases from V and 2 bases from J, with 9 bases between. Germline V gene data show CDR1 as MRHNA and CDR2 as SNTAGT. The CDR3 loop spans 13 amino acids. The DNA of the CDR3 is TGTGCCAGCAGTTCAACAGAAAACACTGAAGCTTTCTTT. This gives the protein CASSSTENTEAFF.

V and J are TRBV4-1 and TRBJ2-3; D is unclear. V lost 0 bases to trimming and J lost 1 base, with 8 bases between them. This CDR3 is 15 amino acids long. Germline CDR1 MGHRA, CDR2 YSYEKL. CDR3 in amino acids: CASSQDGARTDTQYF. The CDR3 DNA is TGCGCCAGCAGCCAAGACGGAGCCCGCACAGATACGCAGTATTTT.

J is TRBJ1-6 and V is TRBV19; 8 bases match TRBD1. J gave up 8 bases and V 7 bases, and 4 bases lay outside the gene matches. The CDR3 is made up of 13 amino acids. Germline values: CDR1 LNHDA, CDR2 SQIVND (reference sequence). CDR3 amino acids: CASKTGEDSPLHF. For the CDR3, the DNA is TGTGCCAGTAAGACAGGGGAGGATTCACCCCTCCACTTT.

The chain joins TRBV19 to TRBJ1-2, with 8 bases that match TRBD1. The length of the CDR3 is 15 residues. CDR1 and CDR2 (germline): LNHDA, SQIVND (reference sequence). The V and J ends lost 3 bases and 4 bases, in that order; junction bases with no gene match: 7. The DNA for the CDR3 is TGTGCCAGTAGTATGGAGACAGGGGCGCCCTATGGCTACACCTTC. It codes for CASSMETGAPYGYTF.

The genes are TRBV4-1 and TRBJ1-2, with D uncertain. Germline CDR1 MGHRA, CDR2 YSYEKL. V dropped 1 base and J dropped 3 bases, with 12 bases sitting between them. This CDR3 contains 15 residues. CDR3 sequence: CASSQVGQTYYGYTF. CDR3 sequence (DNA): TGCGCCAGCAGCCAAGTCGGCCAGACTTACTATGGCTACACCTTC.

The chain carries TRBV30 and TRBJ2-3; a possible D gene is TRBD2 (5 bases). Germline CDR1 is GTSNPN and CDR2 is SVGIG (reference sequence). Trimming removed 3 bases at V and 9 bases at J, with 7 bases between. This CDR3 contains 10 residues. CDR3 residues: CAWSGGTQYF. The CDR3, as DNA: TGTGCCTGGAGCGGAGGCACGCAGTATTTT.

This rearrangement joins TRBV6-6 to TRBJ1-1, with no clear D. The CDR3 consists of 13 residues. Trimming shortened V by 2 bases and J by 12 bases, and 16 bases separated the two germline ends. The germline CDR1 and CDR2 sequences are MNHNY and SVGAGI (reference sequence). CDR3 DNA: TGTGCCAGCAGTTACGAATTGAACGCCGGGACTTTCTTT. As protein: CASSYELNAGTFF.